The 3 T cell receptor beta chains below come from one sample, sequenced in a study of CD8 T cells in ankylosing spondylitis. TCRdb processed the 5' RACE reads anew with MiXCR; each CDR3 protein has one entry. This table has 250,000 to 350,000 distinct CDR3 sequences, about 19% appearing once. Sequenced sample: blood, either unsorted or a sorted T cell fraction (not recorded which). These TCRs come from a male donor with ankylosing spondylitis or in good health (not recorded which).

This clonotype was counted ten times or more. The CDR3 reads CASSHPGQGAGNTF. CDR3 nucleotides: TGTGCCAGCAGCCACCCGGGACAGGGGGCGGGTAACACCTTC. The chain combines TRBV4-2 with TRBJ1-2, with 12 positions matching TRBD1. Germline values: CDR1 LGHNA, CDR2 YNFKEQ. The CDR3 runs to 14 residues. With V trimmed by 3 bases and J by 12 bases, 8 bases remained unmatched.

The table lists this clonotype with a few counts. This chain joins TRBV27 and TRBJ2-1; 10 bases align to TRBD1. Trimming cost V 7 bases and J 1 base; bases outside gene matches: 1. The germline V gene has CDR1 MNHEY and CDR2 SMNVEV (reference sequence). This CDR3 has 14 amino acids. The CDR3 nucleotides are TGTGCCAGCAAGGGACAGGGGTCCTACAATGAGCAGTTCTTC. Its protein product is CASKGQGSYNEQFF.

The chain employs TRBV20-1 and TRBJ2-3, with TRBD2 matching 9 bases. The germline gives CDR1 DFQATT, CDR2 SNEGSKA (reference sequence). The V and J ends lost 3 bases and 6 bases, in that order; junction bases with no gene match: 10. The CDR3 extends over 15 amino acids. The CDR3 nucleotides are TGCAGTGCTAGGAAACCGGGACTAGCATCCGATACGCAGTATTTT. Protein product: CSARKPGLASDTQYF.